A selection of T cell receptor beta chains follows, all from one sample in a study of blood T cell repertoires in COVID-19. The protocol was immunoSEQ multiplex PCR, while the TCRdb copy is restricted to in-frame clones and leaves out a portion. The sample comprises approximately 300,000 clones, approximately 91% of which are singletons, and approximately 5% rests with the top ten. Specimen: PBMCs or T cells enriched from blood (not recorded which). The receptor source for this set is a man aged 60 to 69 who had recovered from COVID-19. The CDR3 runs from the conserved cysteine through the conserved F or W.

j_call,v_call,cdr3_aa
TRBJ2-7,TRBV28,CASIKQGSGYEQYF
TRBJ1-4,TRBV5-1,CASSHPGSREKLFF
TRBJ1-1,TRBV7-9,CASSLDTPNTEAFF
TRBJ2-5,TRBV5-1,CASSLRQGAQTQYF
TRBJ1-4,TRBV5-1,CASSLEGQLNEKLFF
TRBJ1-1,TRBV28,CASSFLQGGNTEAFF
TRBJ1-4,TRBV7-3,CASSLSGQGNEKLFF
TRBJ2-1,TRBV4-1,CASSLGAEMDEQFF
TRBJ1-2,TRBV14,CASSQGVTPYGYTF
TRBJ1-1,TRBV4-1,CASSQRGQGESSAFF
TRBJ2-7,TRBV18,CASSPPSKSSYEQYF
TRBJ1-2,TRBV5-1,CASSSSGGSGGYTF
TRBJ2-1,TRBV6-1,CASSEVGHSYNEQFF
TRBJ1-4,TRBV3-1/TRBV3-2,CASSAGATNEKLFF
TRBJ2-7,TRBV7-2,CASSPQAGFSSYEQYF
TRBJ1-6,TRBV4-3,CASSQEGTGYSPLHF
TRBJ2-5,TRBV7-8,CASRPQGVETQYF
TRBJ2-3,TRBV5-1,CASSLADITSTDTQYF
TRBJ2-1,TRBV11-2,CASSLDRPRGDEQFF
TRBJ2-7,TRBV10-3,CAADSNPGYEQYF
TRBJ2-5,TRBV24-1,CATSDTGSTGETQYF
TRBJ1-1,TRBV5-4,CASVGVLDTEAFF
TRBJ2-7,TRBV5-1,CASSPAGTGFEQYF
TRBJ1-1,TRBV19,CASTTIGTGTTEAFF
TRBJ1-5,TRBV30,CAYCGGQGSNQPQHF
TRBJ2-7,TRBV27,CASSLGTGSSGGQYF
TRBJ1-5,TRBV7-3,CASSLLPKNYNQPQHF
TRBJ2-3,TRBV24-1,CATSDPGSSTDTQYF
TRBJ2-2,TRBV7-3,CASSLGLAPGELFF
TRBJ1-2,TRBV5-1,CASSLGVRDIYGYTF
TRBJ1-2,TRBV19,CASSIDRAYGYTF
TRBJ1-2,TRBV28,CASSVTTAPSGYTF
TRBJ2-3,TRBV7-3,CASSSTGRAGGLTDTQYF
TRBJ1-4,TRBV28,CASSNAGTGASKLFF
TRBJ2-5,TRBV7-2,CAGSDGLLGETQYF
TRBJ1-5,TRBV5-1,CASSLRGQGGQPQHF
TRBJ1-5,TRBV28,CASRTGGTGNQPQHF
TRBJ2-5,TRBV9,CASSGLGAGETQYF
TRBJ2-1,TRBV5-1,CASSIEGRGKEQFF
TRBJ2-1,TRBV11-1,CASRSWDRVYNEQFF
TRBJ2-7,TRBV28,CASNVQGRDEQYF
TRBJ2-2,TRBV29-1,CSVVPGQGAWGELFF
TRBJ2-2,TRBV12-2,CASRRDRLYTGELFF
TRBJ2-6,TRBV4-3,CASSQDLEAAGANVLTF
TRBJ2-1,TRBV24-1,CATSDPPSAGKAYNEQFF
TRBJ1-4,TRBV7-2,CASSWAGGVNEKLFF
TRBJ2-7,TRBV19,CASSIDRGYEQYF
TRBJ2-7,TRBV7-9,CASSPRAQGQREQYF
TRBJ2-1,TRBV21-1,CASSKVERDRGTYNEQFF
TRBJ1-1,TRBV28,CASIGDRATEAFF
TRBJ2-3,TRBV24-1,CATSDSRRGTDTQYF
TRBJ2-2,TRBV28,CASSSQRPGDTGELFF
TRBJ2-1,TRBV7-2,CASSTVGTSGSGEQFF
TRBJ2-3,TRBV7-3,CASSLAGAGDTQYF
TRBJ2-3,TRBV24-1,CATSEWDRGTDTQYF